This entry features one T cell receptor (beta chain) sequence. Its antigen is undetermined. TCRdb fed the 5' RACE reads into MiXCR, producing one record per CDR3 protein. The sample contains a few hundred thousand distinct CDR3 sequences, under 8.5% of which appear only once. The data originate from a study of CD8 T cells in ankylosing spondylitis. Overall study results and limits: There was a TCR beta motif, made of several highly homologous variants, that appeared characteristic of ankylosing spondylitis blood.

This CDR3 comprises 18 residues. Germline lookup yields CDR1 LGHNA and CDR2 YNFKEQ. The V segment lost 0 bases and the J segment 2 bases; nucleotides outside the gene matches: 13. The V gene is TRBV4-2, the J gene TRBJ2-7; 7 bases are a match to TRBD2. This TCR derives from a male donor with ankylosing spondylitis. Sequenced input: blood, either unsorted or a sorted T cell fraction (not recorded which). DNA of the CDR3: TGTGCCAGCAGCCAAGAGTTTGCGGGAGCACCCCAACCCTACGAGCAGTACTTC. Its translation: CASSQEFAGAPQPYEQYF.